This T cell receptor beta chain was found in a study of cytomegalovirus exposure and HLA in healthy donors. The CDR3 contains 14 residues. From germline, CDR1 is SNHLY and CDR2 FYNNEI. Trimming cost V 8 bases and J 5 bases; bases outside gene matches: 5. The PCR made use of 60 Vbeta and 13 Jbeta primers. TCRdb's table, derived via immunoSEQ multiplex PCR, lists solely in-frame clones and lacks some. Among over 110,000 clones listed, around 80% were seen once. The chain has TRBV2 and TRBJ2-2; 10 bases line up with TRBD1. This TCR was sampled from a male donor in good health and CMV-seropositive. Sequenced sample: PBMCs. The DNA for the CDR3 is TGTGCCAGCCGGACAGGGGGAGGAACCGGGGAGCTGTTTTTT. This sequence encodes CASRTGGGTGELFF.